A single sample gave rise to the 8 T cell receptor beta chains below, sequenced in a study of T cell responses to AZD1222 COVID-19 vaccine. TCRdb's table, derived via immunoSEQ multiplex PCR, lists solely in-frame clones and lacks some. The data show some 96,000 clones, about 87% seen once. The sequencing here drew on peripheral blood, taken on day 0 of AZD1222 vaccination. Every receptor here comes from an adult in good health.

The chain has TRBV19 and TRBJ1-2; D unclear. Looked up from germline, CDR1 is LNHDA and CDR2 is SQIVND (reference sequence). The CDR3 consists of 15 residues. The germline V and J ends were trimmed by 0 bases and 8 bases, with 16 bases remaining between them. This CDR3 is CASSIDLGSAAGYTF. As DNA, the CDR3 is TGTGCCAGTAGTATAGATCTTGGCAGCGCCGCGGGCTACACCTTC.

This chain joins TRBV27 and TRBJ1-6; 7 positions agree with TRBD1. V lost 6 bases, J lost 7 bases, and 6 bases stayed unmatched. Germline V gives CDR1 MNHEY, CDR2 SMNVEV (reference sequence). There are 14 residues in the CDR3. The CDR3 nucleotides read TGTGCCAGCAGGGCAGGGGGGAGAAATTCACCCCTCCACTTT. It codes for CASRAGGRNSPLHF.

The chain links TRBV5-1 to TRBJ2-3; perhaps D is TRBD1 or TRBD2 (5 bases each). There are 16 residues in the CDR3. V dropped 0 bases and J dropped 0 bases, with 11 bases sitting between them. Germline lookup yields CDR1 SGHRS and CDR2 YFSETQ. In nucleotides, the CDR3 is TGCGCCAGCAGCTTGGAAGGGGACGGAAGCACAGATACGCAGTATTTT. Protein sequence: CASSLEGDGSTDTQYF.

V is TRBV6-6 and J is TRBJ1-1, with D tentatively TRBD1 (5 bases). The CDR3 length is 14 residues. The V end lost 5 bases, the J end lost 0 bases, and 10 bases lay between the germline ends. Germline V gene data show CDR1 as MNHNY and CDR2 as SVGAGI (reference sequence). The CDR3 coding sequence is TGTGCCAGCAGTACGGGACGGTTGAACACTGAAGCTTTCTTT. Its protein is CASSTGRLNTEAFF.

The V gene is TRBV27, the J gene TRBJ1-6, with a possible D match to TRBD1 (5 bases). The germline V gene encodes CDR1 MNHEY and CDR2 SMNVEV (reference sequence). CDR3 length equals 14 residues. The V and J ends lost 3 bases and 7 bases respectively, with 10 bases between them. The CDR3 is CASSFGTRNSPLHF. Written as DNA, the CDR3 is TGTGCCAGCAGTTTCGGGACTAGAAATTCACCCCTCCACTTT.

This clone was picked up one time. This chain links TRBV14 with TRBJ1-1, with D maybe TRBD1 (5 bases). Germline V gene sequence: CDR1 SGHDN, CDR2 FVKESK. The V end lost 2 bases, the J end lost 4 bases, and 8 bases lay between the germline ends. There are 13 residues in the CDR3. CDR3 region: CASSQWGGTEAFF. In DNA, the CDR3 is TGTGCCAGCAGCCAATGGGGGGGCACTGAAGCTTTCTTT.

V usage is TRBV5-4 and J usage is TRBJ2-7, with TRBD2 as a possible D gene (5 bases). This CDR3 spans 12 amino acids. The V end was cut by 0 bases, the J end by 7 bases, with 8 bases between. Per the germline V gene, CDR1 is SGHNT and CDR2 is YYREEE (reference sequence). CDR3 sequence reads: CASSLAPGEQYF. CDR3 in DNA: TGTGCCAGCAGCTTGGCCCCGGGAGAGCAGTACTTC.

The chain is built from TRBV10-2 and TRBJ2-7; weak D call: TRBD2 (5 bases). Germline CDR1 and CDR2: WSHSY and SAAADI. This CDR3 is 11 amino acids long. The V and J ends lost 6 bases and 7 bases respectively, with 10 bases between them. The CDR3 nucleotides read TGCGCCAGCAGCCCCTCGGGGGAGCAGTACTTC. Protein: CASSPSGEQYF.